This T cell receptor beta chain is from a study of shared clonotypes between healthy human individuals. The authors divided CD4+ cells into CD45RA+ naive and CD45RA-negative memory subsets. General study points: Sequencing depth was predicted to influence how clonotypes are shared among donors. Naive CD4 clonotypes overlapped across a few donors at approximately 5.5%.

For this clone: The antigen is not known.

Genomic DNA per cell subset filled all wells of several immunoSEQ plates. TCRdb's table, derived via immunoSEQ multiplex PCR, lists solely in-frame clones and lacks some. The table has around 2.3 million clones, 95% seen once. Trimming left V 4 bases short and J 6 bases short, with 8 bases between. This CDR3 has 11 residues. Germline CDR1 and CDR2: GTSNPN and SVGIG (reference sequence). The TCR was taken from a man aged 18 to 30 in good health. V is TRBV30 and J is TRBJ2-3; a possible D gene is TRBD2 (5 bases). The specimen sequenced was naive CD4+ T cells sorted from blood. The subset: CD45RA+ positively selected. The CDR3 DNA is TGTGCCTGGATTACGGGGGATACGCAGTATTTT. This gives the protein CAWITGDTQYF.